This is a list of T cell receptor beta chains from one sample in a study of identical twins. TCRdb passed the 5' RACE reads through MiXCR, listing each CDR3 protein once. The sample contains 400,000 or so distinct CDR3 sequences, approximately 9.1% of which appear only once. Input material: naive T cells sorted from blood. The receptor set was obtained from a woman between 45 and 60 years old in good health. CDR3s include the opening cysteine and the closing phenylalanine or tryptophan. The order of the fields is clone size, J gene, CDR3 length, D gene, V gene, CDR3 DNA, CDR3 protein. A D gene is named only where the DNA matches it firmly. Clone sizes are given selectively: once, few, many, or a class where the clone is expanded.

.	TRBJ2-1	14	TRBD2	TRBV5-1	TGCGCCAGCAGCGTAGGAGCGGGGGGCTATGAGCAGTTCTTC	CASSVGAGGYEQFF
.	TRBJ2-6	13	.	TRBV7-9	TGTGCCAGCAGCCGACCTGGGGCCAACGTCCTGACTTTC	CASSRPGANVLTF
many	TRBJ1-5	15	TRBD1	TRBV20-1	TGCAGTGCTAGAGGGGAGAACAGGGGAGTTCAGCCCCAGCATTTT	CSARGENRGVQPQHF
.	TRBJ2-7	16	.	TRBV7-9	TGTGCCAGCAGCACACCGGTAACAGGGTTCCCCCCCGAGCAGTACTTC	CASSTPVTGFPPEQYF
few	TRBJ1-1	18	TRBD1	TRBV27	TGTGCCAGCAGTCCACGGAATCAGGGGGGCGAACTTCTATCTGAAGCTTTCTTT	CASSPRNQGGELLSEAFF
many	TRBJ1-2	14	.	TRBV4-1	TGCGCCAGCAGCCACCCGACCGGGGGCTATGGCTACACCTTC	CASSHPTGGYGYTF
many	TRBJ2-7	15	TRBD1	TRBV5-1	TGCGCCAGCAGCGCGGCAGGGGGCGCTTTGCACGAGCAGTACTTC	CASSAAGGALHEQYF
many	TRBJ2-5	15	.	TRBV27	TGTGCCAGCAGTTTATCGGCGGCGAGCCAAGAGACCCAGTACTTC	CASSLSAASQETQYF
many	TRBJ2-1	17	TRBD2	TRBV5-1	TGCGCCAGCAGGCCCAGATATCCTAGCGGGAGCGATAATGAGCAGTTCTTC	CASRPRYPSGSDNEQFF
many	TRBJ1-5	15	.	TRBV28	TGTGCCAGCAGAGACGACAACGCTGGCAATCAGCCCCAGCATTTT	CASRDDNAGNQPQHF
.	TRBJ2-2	16	TRBD2	TRBV11-2	TGTGCCAGCAGACCTCTGAGCGGGAGTAGGGCCGGGGAGCTGTTTTTT	CASRPLSGSRAGELFF
many	TRBJ2-5	14	.	TRBV12-5	TGTGCTAGTGGTCTCCGGGACTCAAAAGTGACCCAGTACTTC	CASGLRDSKVTQYF
many	TRBJ2-5	16	TRBD2	TRBV5-1	TGCGCCAGCAGCTCCCAACTAGCGGGCCTGCAAGAGACCCAGTACTTC	CASSSQLAGLQETQYF
few	TRBJ1-5	14	.	TRBV4-1	TGCGCCAGCAGCCAAGATCAAGGGGGTGAGCCCCAGCATTTT	CASSQDQGGEPQHF
many	TRBJ2-1	15	TRBD2	TRBV5-1	TGCGCCAGCAGAATAGCGGGAGGTAGCTACAATGAGCAGTTCTTC	CASRIAGGSYNEQFF
.	TRBJ2-2	18	TRBD2	TRBV11-2	TGTGCCAGCAGCTTAGAGAGGGGACTAGCGGGAGCCACCGGGGAGCTGTTTTTT	CASSLERGLAGATGELFF
.	TRBJ1-1	18	TRBD1	TRBV11-2	TGTGCCAGCAGCAGAGGGGTGGGGACAGGGGGTCCCATCACTGAAGCTTTCTTT	CASSRGVGTGGPITEAFF
many	TRBJ1-5	14	.	TRBV6-6	TGTGCCAGCAGTTCTGGGACTGCCCACCGGCCCCAGCATTTT	CASSSGTAHRPQHF
many	TRBJ2-7	14	TRBD2	TRBV5-1	TGCGCCAGCAGCTTCACAGCGGGAGGTGACGAGCAGTACTTC	CASSFTAGGDEQYF
few	TRBJ2-3	15	.	TRBV7-9	TGTGCCAGCAGCCCAGAGGCGACTAGCACAGATACGCAGTATTTT	CASSPEATSTDTQYF
many	TRBJ2-1	13	.	TRBV12-3/TRBV12-4	TGTGCCAGCAGTCCCATGGTGGAGACGGAGCAGTTCTTC	CASSPMVETEQFF
.	TRBJ2-3	15	.	TRBV18	TGTGCCAGCTCAGCCGGGGCCACCAACACAGATACGCAGTATTTT	CASSAGATNTDTQYF
.	TRBJ1-1	14	.	TRBV29-1	TGCAGCGTTGCGGCAGGTTCGAGAAACACTGAAGCTTTCTTT	CSVAAGSRNTEAFF
once	TRBJ2-6	16	.	TRBV27	TGTGCCACCAGGACAGCGCCGTTCTCTGGGGCCAACGTCCTGACTTTC	CATRTAPFSGANVLTF